The 13 T cell receptor beta chains below all came from one sample that was sequenced in a study of radiation and T cells in renal cell carcinoma. Time point given: blood 2 weeks post-SBRT. Noted treatment: 15 Gy SBRT to primary tumor, nephrectomy 4 weeks later. The data were produced by immunoSEQ multiplex PCR, yet TCRdb's version contains in-frame clones alone and is incomplete. The table includes some 150,000 clones, about 87% detected once. The sample in question was blood, obtained from a patient whose treatment included radiotherapy and nephrectomy. Receptor source: a woman between 50 and 59 years old with renal cell carcinoma.

V is TRBV19 and J is TRBJ2-1; 12 bases line up with TRBD2. Germline trimming cut 5 bases from V and 4 bases from J; bases unmatched to any gene: 6. The CDR3 loop spans 16 amino acids. CDR1 is LNHDA, CDR2 SQIVND, per germline (reference sequence). For the CDR3, the DNA is TGTGCCAGTAGTCCTAGCGGGGGGGCGTCTTACAATGAGCAGTTCTTC. It translates to CASSPSGGASYNEQFF.

The chain has TRBV4-2 and TRBJ1-1; D unresolved. Per the germline V gene, CDR1 is LGHNA and CDR2 is YNFKEQ. The CDR3 spans 17 residues. The V end lost 1 base, the J end lost 4 bases, and 19 bases lay between the germline ends. In DNA, the CDR3 is TGTGCCAGCAGCCAAGTATCCCGGGAGGCGCGGGGCACTGAAGCTTTCTTT. Encoded protein: CASSQVSREARGTEAFF.

The chain recombines TRBV29-1 with TRBJ1-2, with D uncertain. The CDR3 runs to 11 residues. V was cut by 4 bases and J by 5 bases, with 8 bases left in between. Germline V lookup: CDR1 SQVTM, CDR2 ANQGSEA. The CDR3 here is CSVVSGYGYTF. The CDR3 region has the DNA TGCAGCGTTGTATCGGGTTATGGCTACACCTTC.

The gene calls are TRBV7-2 and TRBJ2-1; D is unclear. V gave up 5 bases and J gave up 0 bases, with 14 bases separating them. Germline-derived CDR1 and CDR2 are SGHTA and FQGNSA. This CDR3 spans 16 amino acids. This chain's CDR3 is CASSLNGLSSYNEQFF. CDR3 nucleotides: TGTGCCAGCAGCCTAAATGGGTTGAGCTCCTACAATGAGCAGTTCTTC.

The chain joins TRBV5-1 to TRBJ2-7; D is ambiguous. The CDR3 runs 14 residues. Between the trimmed V and J ends, which lost 0 bases and 1 base, there was a span of 8 bases. The germline gives CDR1 SGHRS, CDR2 YFSETQ. The CDR3 spells CASSLDGQSYEQYF. CDR3 sequence (DNA): TGCGCCAGCAGCTTGGACGGGCAGTCCTACGAGCAGTACTTC.

The chain has TRBV7-6 and TRBJ2-1; D possibly corresponds to TRBD2 (5 bases). V lost 5 bases and J 7 bases, leaving 18 bases between the germline ends. CDR1 and CDR2 (germline): SGHVS, FNYEAQ. This CDR3 contains 15 residues. CDR3 residues: CASSAAGLGVNEQFF. The CDR3 nucleotides are TGTGCCAGCAGCGCCGCGGGCTTGGGTGTAAATGAGCAGTTCTTC.

This chain joins TRBV19 and TRBJ1-6; D might be TRBD1 (6 bases). V was cut by 5 bases and J by 7 bases, with 15 bases left in between. The CDR3 runs to 15 residues. Looked up from germline, CDR1 is LNHDA and CDR2 is SQIVND (reference sequence). The CDR3 region is CASSLIQGGNSPLHF. The CDR3 DNA sequence: TGTGCCAGTAGTCTCATACAGGGTGGAAATTCACCCCTCCACTTT.

The chain carries TRBV6-6 and TRBJ1-1, with D tentatively TRBD1 (6 bases). CDR3 length: 13 amino acids. Germline loops: CDR1 MNHNY, CDR2 SVGAGI (reference sequence). The V and J ends lost 6 bases and 1 base respectively, with 9 bases between them. The CDR3 is CASSVDRNTEAFF. CDR3 DNA sequence: TGTGCCAGCAGCGTGGACAGGAACACTGAAGCTTTCTTT.

This chain connects TRBV6-6 to TRBJ1-2; D unclear. Deletions cut 0 bases from V and 7 bases from J, with 9 bases between. Per the germline V gene, CDR1 is MNHNY and CDR2 is SVGAGI (reference sequence). This CDR3 has 13 amino acids. The DNA for the CDR3 is TGTGCCAGCAGTTACTCAACCGGGTCTGGCTACACCTTC. Protein: CASSYSTGSGYTF.

In DNA form, the CDR3 reads TGTGCCAGCTCACAACGGACAGGGGGCACCTACGAGCAGTACTTC. Its protein is CASSQRTGGTYEQYF. The chain has TRBV18 and TRBJ2-7; 11 bases map to TRBD1. Germline CDR1 reads KGHSH; CDR2 reads LQKENI. CDR3 length: 15 amino acids. V shed 4 bases and J 2 bases; nucleotides not matched to a gene: 4.

This clone was recorded once. The chain has TRBV2 and TRBJ1-2, with 7 bases aligning to TRBD1. This CDR3 has 13 amino acids. CDR1 is SNHLY and CDR2 is FYNNEI in the germline V gene. Trimming removed 3 bases from V and 4 bases from J; junction bases left unmatched: 2. CDR3 sequence (DNA): TGTGCCAGCAGTGACCAGGGGGTCTATGGCTACACCTTC. Translation: CASSDQGVYGYTF.

The rearrangement links TRBV15 to TRBJ2-3, with D unclear. The germline V and J ends were trimmed by 0 bases and 2 bases, with 3 bases remaining between them. The CDR3 totals 13 residues. Looked up from germline, CDR1 is LNHNV and CDR2 is YYDKDF (reference sequence). The CDR3 loop reads CATSRDPTDTQYF. The CDR3, as DNA: TGTGCCACCAGCAGAGATCCCACAGATACGCAGTATTTT.

J is TRBJ1-2 and V is TRBV6-1; TRBD1 matches at 10 bases. Looked up from germline, CDR1 is MNHNS and CDR2 is SASEGT. CDR3 size: 15 residues. V lost 6 bases, J lost 4 bases, and 8 bases stayed unmatched. As DNA, the CDR3 is TGTGCCAGCAGGATCCGGGACAGGGGAGCCTATGGCTACACCTTC. Protein product: CASRIRDRGAYGYTF.